This record covers a single TCR beta chain. Its matching antigen is unknown. These data are taken from a study of identical twins. A single record per CDR3 protein comes from TCRdb applying MiXCR to the 5' RACE reads. The sample has 450,000 or so distinct CDR3 sequences; 20% to 25% are singletons. General study findings and limits: In drawing conclusions, the study used cross-sectional statistical analysis and did not follow the same donors.

In germline, CDR1 is SGHTA, CDR2 FQGNSA. This CDR3 is 12 amino acids long. These data also formed part of another study, on T cells expressing NK-cell markers. That paper notes: The eight sequenced donors comprised seven who were HCMV-seropositive and one who was seronegative.

The chain recombines TRBV7-2 with TRBJ2-5, with 8 bases lining up with TRBD2. Matching the DNA end better, TRBJ2-1 makes the J call doubtful. Sequenced material: CD4+ T cells sorted from blood. The source of this sequence is a woman aged 18-35 years in good health. The CDR3 reads CASSLQRETQFF. The DNA for the CDR3 is TGTGCCAGCAGCTTACAGCGGGAGACCCAGTTCTTC.